This TCR beta chain was captured in a study of blood T cell repertoires in COVID-19. This clone occurred once. The CDR3 has 17 residues. V was clipped by 0 bases and J by 4 bases; unmatched bases: 7. Germline CDR1 reads LGHNA; CDR2 reads YNFKEQ. In the original analysis: Reference gene primers were amplified, and this amplification served to estimate nucleated cell counts. Produced via immunoSEQ multiplex PCR; TCRdb's table is partial and in-frame only. That table supplies the V and J calls and clone size; D and trimming were determined from the DNA. The table lists more than 95,000 clones, 81% of them singletons.

The rearrangement links TRBV4-2 to TRBJ2-1; 9 nucleotides match TRBD2. The sequencing input was peripheral blood. The clonotype was recovered from a woman between 45 and 60 years old with acute or convalescent COVID-19. CDR3 residues: CASSQEGQTSGYNEQFF. The CDR3 DNA is TGTGCCAGCAGCCAAGAAGGTCAGACTAGCGGTTACAATGAGCAGTTCTTC.